The TCR beta chain under discussion was sequenced for a study of cytomegalovirus exposure and HLA in healthy donors. The overall study: The 550 to 700 first-cohort repertoires and the 120 or so validation repertoires shared the same platform, a later analysis reported. Study-wide points: Researchers catalogued 164 TCR beta chains as cytomegalovirus-associated.

In the case of this clone: What it recognizes is unknown.

It was the approximately 110-subject validation cohort, separate from the roughly 700-subject first cohort, to which the donors belonged. The J segment lost 5 bases and the V segment lost 11 bases, leaving 10 bases of the junction unmatched. The V gene's germline CDR1 is MNHNS and CDR2 SASEGT. The CDR3 has 14 amino acids. Some clones are missing from TCRdb's copy, which holds only in-frame ones; the method was immunoSEQ multiplex PCR. The table has around 350,000 clones, 86% seen once. The sequence was collected from a woman aged 18-29 years in good health and CMV-seronegative. The rearrangement links TRBV6-1 to TRBJ1-5; 9 bases are a match to TRBD1. The sequencing sample was made of PBMCs. The CDR3 DNA reads as TGTGCCGGGGGACAGGGCATGGAGGATCAGCCCCAGCATTTT. This codes for CAGGQGMEDQPQHF.